This entry is about one T cell receptor (beta chain). Its antigen is unidentified. While serving as controls, healthy donors were matched for age and sex. Negative isolation was used for CD8+ and CD4+ T cells and FACS enrichment for TEMRA cells. The data derive from a study of CD8 T cells in Susac syndrome. The RNA input was roughly 0.45 to 1 ug, and it was reverse transcribed with random hexamers. Across 54 Vbeta and 13 Jbeta, immunoSEQ multiplex PCR amplified TCR beta CDR3. TCRdb analysed the immunoSEQ multiplex PCR reads with MiXCR anew, one entry per CDR3 protein. The sample yields about 140,000 distinct CDR3 sequences, 94% seen once. Study-level points and caveats: The study recognized that its TCR sequencing and HLA analysis covered a relatively small number of individuals.

CDR1 LGHDT and CDR2 YNNKEL come from the germline V gene (reference sequence). V was pared by 1 base and J by 7 bases, with 11 bases between. The CDR3 extends over 14 amino acids. The rearrangement joins TRBV3-1 to TRBJ1-5; D not resolved. This TCR was sampled from a human donor in good health. Sequencing input: CD4+ T cells from PBMCs. Written as DNA, the CDR3 is TGTGCCAGCAGCCAAGTCATCAACAGCCAGCCCCAGCATTTT. It translates to CASSQVINSQPQHF.